This section outlines one T cell receptor beta chain sequence together with its context. No antigen is known for it. The source of the sample is a study of cytomegalovirus exposure and HLA in healthy donors. The donors formed part of the approximately 120-subject validation cohort, distinct from the roughly 630-subject first cohort. The study's findings and limits: There were approximately 150 TCR beta chains listed as cytomegalovirus-associated. There were a few CMV-associated chains whose specificity for CMV antigens was confirmed in vitro.

This CDR3 region has 14 residues. Trimming removed 5 bases from V and 2 bases from J, with 12 bases in between. Looked up from germline, CDR1 is MDHEN and CDR2 is SYDVKM. This table comes from immunoSEQ multiplex PCR, and its TCRdb copy is limited to in-frame clones, with some not included. The sample comprises about 260,000 clones, roughly 87% of which are singletons, and approximately 3% rests with the top ten. The sequenced sample was PBMCs. V is TRBV28 and J is TRBJ2-5; the D gene is possibly TRBD2 (6 bases). The TCR was taken from a woman in her twenties or thirties in good health and CMV-seronegative. The DNA for the CDR3 is TGTGCCAGCAGTACCGGGGACTTTCAAGAGACCCAGTACTTC. Translation: CASSTGDFQETQYF.